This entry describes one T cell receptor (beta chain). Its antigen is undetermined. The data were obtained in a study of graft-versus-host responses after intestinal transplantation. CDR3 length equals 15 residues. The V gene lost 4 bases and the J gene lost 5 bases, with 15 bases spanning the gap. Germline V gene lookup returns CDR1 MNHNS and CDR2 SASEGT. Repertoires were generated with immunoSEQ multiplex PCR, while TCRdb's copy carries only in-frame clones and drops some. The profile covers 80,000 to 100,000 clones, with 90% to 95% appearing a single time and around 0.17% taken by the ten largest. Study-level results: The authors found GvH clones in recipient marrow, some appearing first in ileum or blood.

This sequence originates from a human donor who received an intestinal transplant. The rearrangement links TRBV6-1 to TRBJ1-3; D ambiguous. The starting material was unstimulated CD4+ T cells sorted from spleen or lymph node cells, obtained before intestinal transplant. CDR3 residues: CASSVVPEIRNTIYF. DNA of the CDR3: TGTGCCAGCAGTGTGGTGCCAGAAATAAGAAACACCATATATTTT.